These T cell receptor beta chains were read from a single sample in a study of blood T cell repertoires in COVID-19. Here immunoSEQ multiplex PCR was the method, and the copy in TCRdb shows in-frame clones only, minus some. The sample lists 43,000 or so clones; approximately 80% were seen once. Sequenced: peripheral blood. The source of these receptors is a woman aged 60-70 years with acute or convalescent COVID-19. Both conserved end residues are part of each CDR3. A D gene is named only where the DNA matches it firmly. A clone size is listed for some rows: how often the clone was seen (once, few, many), or a class if it is expanded.

j_call,v_call,d_call,clone_size,cdr3_aa,cdr3_nt
TRBJ2-1,TRBV18,.,.,CASSPPRARGSYNEQFF,TGTGCCAGCTCACCACCCAGGGCCCGTGGCTCCTACAATGAGCAGTTCTTC
TRBJ2-7,TRBV11-2,TRBD1,.,CASSPQGQGGSEQYF,TGTGCCAGCAGCCCCCAGGGACAGGGAGGTTCCGAGCAGTACTTC
TRBJ1-6,TRBV4-2,TRBD1,.,CASSQPRDRGDSPLHF,TGTGCCAGCAGCCAGCCGCGAGACAGGGGTGATTCACCCCTCCACTTT
TRBJ2-1,TRBV7-2,.,.,CASSLVDSNEQFF,TGTGCCAGCAGCTTAGTTGATAGTAATGAGCAGTTCTTC
TRBJ2-3,TRBV30,TRBD1,.,CAWDPGQGVTDTQYF,TGTGCCTGGGACCCGGGACAGGGGGTAACAGATACGCAGTATTTT
TRBJ2-2,TRBV3-1/TRBV3-2,.,.,CASSQGGATGELFF,TGTGCCAGCAGCCAAGGCGGGGCGACCGGGGAGCTGTTTTTT
TRBJ1-2,TRBV5-1,.,once,CASSLLQGHLDGYTF,TGCGCCAGCAGCTTACTCCAGGGACACCTGGATGGCTACACCTTC
TRBJ1-2,TRBV29-1,.,.,CSAEPGSNYGYTF,TGCAGCGCCGAACCGGGATCCAACTATGGCTACACCTTC
TRBJ2-2,TRBV30,.,.,CAWSVRKGPSTGELFF,TGTGCCTGGAGTGTACGAAAGGGGCCCAGCACCGGGGAGCTGTTTTTT
TRBJ1-5,TRBV19,TRBD1,.,CASRTTGTANQPQHF,TGTGCCAGTAGAACTACCGGGACAGCTAATCAGCCCCAGCATTTT
TRBJ2-7,TRBV2,.,.,CASSGASVDF,TGTGCCAGCAGTGGCGCTAGCGTGGACTTC
TRBJ1-2,TRBV9,.,.,CASSGGDGYTF,TGTGCCAGCAGCGGCGGGGATGGCTACACCTTC
TRBJ2-1,TRBV29-1,TRBD2,.,CSVEFAGGYNEQFF,TGCAGCGTTGAATTTGCGGGGGGCTACAATGAGCAGTTCTTC
TRBJ2-7,TRBV7-7,.,.,CASSLLAGNYEQYF,TGTGCCAGCAGCTTACTCGCAGGGAACTACGAGCAGTACTTC